These 3 T cell receptor beta chains were all obtained from the same sample, sequenced in a study of T cell repertoires in cytomegalovirus infection. Antigen specificity for these receptors is unknown. MiXCR, run by TCRdb on the reads, gives a single entry per CDR3 protein. The sample yields 50,000 to 55,000 distinct CDR3 sequences, more than 15% seen once. The material was CD8+ T cells from cultured PBMCs, obtained from culture after CMV antigen stimulation. These receptors all come from a human donor in good health (CMV status not recorded). Some clones in this sample may be carry-over from other donors' samples.

V and J are TRBV28 and TRBJ2-1; TRBD2 matches 10 bases. Unmatched junction bases numbered 21, after V lost 5 bases and J lost 8 bases. From germline, CDR1 is MDHEN and CDR2 SYDVKM. The CDR3 runs to 19 residues. This chain's CDR3 is CASSPSGGGAGGPPDEQFF. DNA for the CDR3: TGTGCCAGCAGTCCTTCCGGGGGGGGAGCGGGAGGGCCTCCGGATGAGCAGTTCTTC.

This clonotype is judged medium-sized. The chain's CDR3 is CASSLDRETQYF. The CDR3 DNA follows: TGTGCCAGCAGCTTAGACCGGGAGACCCAGTACTTC. The genes are TRBV7-6 and TRBJ2-5; D gene uncertain. The germline V gene has CDR1 SGHVS and CDR2 FNYEAQ. This CDR3 is built from 12 residues. V was shortened by 1 base and J by 5 bases, with 5 bases between the two germline ends.

This clonotype appeared a few times. J is TRBJ2-3 and V is TRBV7-2; D unclear. The CDR3 contains 14 residues. The V and J ends lost 1 base and 5 bases respectively, with 10 bases between them. Germline CDR1 is SGHTA and CDR2 is FQGNSA. CDR3 sequence: CASSLEGSLDTQYF. The CDR3 coding sequence is TGTGCCAGCAGCTTAGAAGGATCCCTAGATACGCAGTATTTT. The full variable domain, completed using reference TRBV7-2 and TRBJ2-3, is GAGVSQSPSNKVTEKGKDVELRCDPISGHTALYWYRQSLGQGLEFLIYFQGNSAPDKSGLPSDRFSAERTGGSVSTLTIQRTQQEDSAVYLCASSLEGSLDTQYFGPGTRLTVL.